Shown below are 16 T cell receptor beta chains from a single sample sequenced in a study of blood T cell repertoires in COVID-19. This table comes from immunoSEQ multiplex PCR, and its TCRdb copy is limited to in-frame clones, with some not included. The table lists 35,000 to 55,000 clones, roughly 63% of them singletons. Sequenced: peripheral blood. These receptors were taken from an elderly man with acute or convalescent COVID-19.

V is TRBV5-4 and J is TRBJ1-2; 10 bases line up with TRBD1. CDR3 length: 16 amino acids. Germline V lookup: CDR1 SGHNT, CDR2 YYREEE (reference sequence). The V segment lost 0 bases and the J segment 6 bases; nucleotides outside the gene matches: 8. CDR3 sequence reads: CASSLARDRGGDGYTF. The DNA of the CDR3 is TGTGCCAGCAGCTTGGCCCGGGACAGGGGTGGGGATGGCTACACCTTC. Supplemented by reference TRBV5-4 and TRBJ1-2, the full variable domain reads ETGVTQSPTHLIKTRGQQVTLRCSSQSGHNTVSWYQQALGQGPQFIFQYYREEENGRGNFPPRFSGLQFPNYSSELNVNALELDDSALYLCASSLARDRGGDGYTFGSGTRLTVV.

The chain couples TRBV28 to TRBJ1-2; 7 positions agree with TRBD1. The CDR3 sequence is 11 residues long. J was trimmed by 8 bases and V by 4 bases; bases with no gene match: 1. Germline CDR1 MDHEN, CDR2 SYDVKM. The CDR3 region is CASSYRGGYTF. The CDR3 DNA is TGTGCCAGCAGTTACAGGGGCGGCTACACCTTC.

The table lists this clone with a count of one. This chain connects TRBV4-2 to TRBJ1-2, with 7 bases aligning to TRBD1. V lost 4 bases to trimming and J lost 7 bases; unmatched junction nucleotides: 12. This CDR3 contains 15 residues. The germline V gene encodes CDR1 LGHNA and CDR2 YNFKEQ. The CDR3 nucleotides are TGTGCCAGCAGCCTGGCAATCGGACAGGATAGTGGCTACACCTTC. As protein: CASSLAIGQDSGYTF.

This chain connects TRBV7-6 to TRBJ2-1; the D gene is possibly TRBD2 (6 bases). V was pared by 5 bases and J by 3 bases, with 17 bases between. The germline V gene encodes CDR1 SGHVS and CDR2 FNYEAQ. CDR3 length equals 16 residues. CDR3 sequence (DNA): TGTGCCAGCAGCACCTATCCCCGGGGGAGCTACAATGAGCAGTTCTTC. Translating it yields CASSTYPRGSYNEQFF.

The rearrangement uses TRBV6-5 and TRBJ2-1; 12 bases match TRBD2. This CDR3 contains 15 residues. Germline V CDR1 and CDR2: MNHEY, SVGAGI. The V segment lost 5 bases and the J segment 11 bases; nucleotides outside the gene matches: 10. Written as DNA, the CDR3 is TGTGCCAGCAGTCCCTCCGGAGGACTAGCGGGAAAGCAGTTCTTC. It codes for CASSPSGGLAGKQFF.

The V and J genes are TRBV19 and TRBJ1-5; D possibly corresponds to TRBD1 (5 bases). This CDR3 is built from 13 residues. Germline assignment: CDR1 LNHDA and CDR2 SQIVND (reference sequence). The V gene lost 9 bases and the J gene lost 4 bases, with 13 bases spanning the gap. The CDR3 spells CASTGQENQPQHF. CDR3 nucleotide sequence: TGTGCCAGCACCGGACAAGAAAATCAGCCCCAGCATTTT.

The chain carries TRBV12-3 or TRBV12-4 and TRBJ2-7, with D possibly TRBD1 on 6 matching bases. The CDR3 is made up of 13 amino acids. V was trimmed by 6 bases and J by 2 bases, leaving 11 bases between them. CDR3 nucleotides: TGTGCCAGCAGCGAGGGACAAACCTACGAGCAGTACTTC. This sequence encodes CASSEGQTYEQYF.

The CDR3 coding sequence is TGTGCCAGCAGTTCGGGACAGGGCAATTCACCCCTCCACTTT. It translates to CASSSGQGNSPLHF. The chain links TRBV6-5 to TRBJ1-6; 9 bases map to TRBD1. This CDR3 contains 14 residues. Germline CDR1 reads MNHEY; CDR2 reads SVGAGI. The J segment lost 7 bases and the V segment lost 4 bases, leaving 2 bases of the junction unmatched.

This chain joins TRBV5-5 and TRBJ1-3; D is possibly TRBD1 (5 bases). CDR3 length equals 17 residues. Germline V gene lookup returns CDR1 SGHKS and CDR2 YYEKEE (reference sequence). V was trimmed by 0 bases and J by 0 bases, leaving 13 bases between them. The CDR3 sequence is CASSLGEGTYSGNTIYF. The CDR3 coding sequence is TGTGCCAGCAGCTTGGGGGAGGGGACCTACTCTGGAAACACCATATATTTT. The full variable domain, completed using reference TRBV5-5 and TRBJ1-3, is DAGVTQSPTHLIKTRGQQVTLRCSPISGHKSVSWYQQVLGQGPQFIFQYYEKEERGRGNFPDRFSARQFPNYSSELNVNALLLGDSALYLCASSLGEGTYSGNTIYFGEGSWLTVV.

This clone was seen only once. The chain joins TRBV2 to TRBJ2-1; TRBD2 agrees at 7 bases. The CDR3 is made up of 12 amino acids. Per germline, CDR1 SNHLY and CDR2 FYNNEI. V dropped 5 bases and J dropped 9; count of bases not matched to a gene: 4. As DNA, the CDR3 is TGTGCCAGCAGTCTAGGGAGGGGTGAGCAGTTCTTC. Its protein is CASSLGRGEQFF.

The chain carries TRBV6-1 and TRBJ1-5; no clear D. The germline V gene has CDR1 MNHNS and CDR2 SASEGT. V lost 2 bases and J lost 0, with 8 bases in between. This CDR3 region has 15 residues. CDR3 nucleotides: TGTGCCAGCAGTGAATCCAAACTTAGCAATCAGCCCCAGCATTTT. Protein product: CASSESKLSNQPQHF.

J is TRBJ2-1 and V is TRBV27; D not certain. Germline-derived CDR1 and CDR2 are MNHEY and SMNVEV (reference sequence). The CDR3 runs 11 residues. V lost 11 bases and J lost 7, with 12 bases in between. In DNA form, the CDR3 reads TGTGCCTCGGGTAGGATTAATGAGCAGTTCTTC. Translating it yields CASGRINEQFF.

The chain joins TRBV24-1 to TRBJ1-2, with a tentative D call TRBD1 (6 bases). The CDR3 extends over 12 amino acids. Germline-derived CDR1 and CDR2 are KGHDR and SFDVKD. The V end lost 3 bases, the J end lost 8 bases, and 9 bases lay between the germline ends. In DNA, the CDR3 is TGTGCCACCAGTGATGAGGGACACGGCTACACCTTC. Protein sequence: CATSDEGHGYTF.

The V call is TRBV6-2 or TRBV6-3, the J call TRBJ1-2, with 7 bases matching TRBD1. The V gene's germline CDR1 is MNHEY and CDR2 SVGEGT. V shed 2 bases, J shed 8 bases, and the junction held 8 bases outside the gene matches. This CDR3 spans 14 amino acids. In DNA, the CDR3 is TGTGCCAGCAGTTACCCACAGGGGACAGAGGGCTACACCTTC. This codes for CASSYPQGTEGYTF.

This chain connects TRBV6-1 to TRBJ1-2; D gene uncertain. The CDR3 consists of 15 residues. CDR1 and CDR2 from the germline V gene are MNHNS and SASEGT. V was cut by 0 bases and J by 6 bases, with 14 bases left in between. CDR3 residues: CASSEATFEGHGYTF. The CDR3, as DNA: TGTGCCAGCAGTGAAGCGACTTTCGAGGGCCATGGCTACACCTTC.

The J gene is TRBJ1-1, the V gene TRBV7-2; D unclear. Between the trimmed V and J ends, which lost 1 base and 3 bases, there was a span of 6 bases. This CDR3 is built from 13 residues. CDR1 and CDR2 from the germline V gene are SGHTA and FQGNSA. CDR3 coding DNA: TGTGCCAGCAGCTTAGATCCAGACACTGAAGCTTTCTTT. This codes for CASSLDPDTEAFF.